The next 26 T cell receptor beta chains were all read from a single sample in a study of blood T cell repertoires in COVID-19. Sequencing was performed with immunoSEQ multiplex PCR; in TCRdb, only in-frame clones are kept and a portion is missing. The top ten hold approximately 26% of the sample, which has fewer than 200,000 clones, 75% to 80% seen once. The sample was peripheral blood. All receptors come from a woman in her seventies with acute or convalescent COVID-19.

Note on this clone: A junction end diverges from the germline sequence, so it may reflect a read error. V gene TRBV3-1 (or the pseudogene TRBV3-2) combines with J gene TRBJ1-5; maybe TRBD1 (5 bases). The CDR3 covers 12 residues. The V gene's germline CDR1 is LGHDT and CDR2 YNNKEL (reference sequence). DNA for the CDR3: TGTGCCAGCAGCCAAGCGGGGGGGAATTTCTTTTTT. Protein product: CASSQAGGNFFF.

In its sample, this clone was seen a few times. The chain joins TRBV7-8 to TRBJ2-1; 7 bases line up with TRBD2. The germline CDR1 and CDR2 sequences are SGHVS and FQNEAQ. This CDR3 has 18 amino acids. Losses at the gene ends were 1 base for V and 4 bases for J; bases not matched to a gene: 13. The CDR3 spells CASSLGRWDYNNYNEQFF. As DNA, the CDR3 is TGTGCCAGCAGCTTAGGCCGATGGGACTATAACAATTACAATGAGCAGTTCTTC.

V usage is TRBV18 and J usage is TRBJ2-2; D is unresolved. The CDR3 loop spans 17 amino acids. CDR1 is KGHSH and CDR2 is LQKENI in the germline V gene. V lost 2 bases and J 1 base, leaving 14 bases between the germline ends. CDR3 nucleotides: TGTGCCAGCTCACCAATTTTGGGCTCCGAGAACACCGGGGAGCTGTTTTTT. Protein product: CASSPILGSENTGELFF.

This clone was picked up a small number of times. The chain employs TRBV7-2 and TRBJ2-1; 12 bases match TRBD2. Germline V CDR1 and CDR2: SGHTA, FQGNSA. CDR3 length equals 17 residues. V gave up 5 bases and J gave up 7 bases; unmatched junction bases: 12. The CDR3 DNA is TGTGCCAGCAGCCTACTGAGGACTAGCGGGACAGGGAATGAGCAGTTCTTC. Its translation is CASSLLRTSGTGNEQFF.

This clone has a count of ten or more. The chain carries TRBV29-1 and TRBJ1-1; TRBD1 matches 10 bases. V trimming: 4 bases; J trimming: 1 base; junction bases outside the gene matches: 3. The CDR3 sequence is 14 residues long. The V gene's germline CDR1 is SQVTM and CDR2 ANQGSEA. In nucleotides, the CDR3 is TGCAGCGTTGCACGGACAGGGGGGAACACTGAAGCTTTCTTT. It specifies CSVARTGGNTEAFF.

This chain uses TRBV21-1 with TRBJ2-7; TRBD2, as called in the table, went unchecked against the DNA. TRBV21-1 is noted as a pseudogene. The CDR3 consists of 18 residues. This CDR3 is CASSKVGRGLLSSYEQYF. CDR3 sequence (DNA): TGTGCCAGCAGCAAAGTCGGTCGAGGACTCTTGAGCTCCTACGAGCAGTACTTC.

This chain uses TRBV6-5 with TRBJ1-6, with D unresolved. V was cut by 0 bases and J by 10 bases, with 7 bases left in between. CDR3 length equals 13 residues. Germline CDR1 is MNHEY and CDR2 is SVGAGI. In DNA, the CDR3 is TGTGCCAGCAGTTACTCGAGCGTCTCACCCCTCCACTTT. It is translated as CASSYSSVSPLHF.

This rearrangement joins TRBV6-5 to TRBJ1-4; D is uncertain. The germline V gene encodes CDR1 MNHEY and CDR2 SVGAGI. The V gene lost 7 bases and the J gene lost 7 bases, with 16 bases spanning the gap. The CDR3 contains 14 residues. The CDR3 coding sequence is TGTGCCAGCACCGGCCTCCAGATAGCTGAAAAACTGTTTTTT. Amino acids: CASTGLQIAEKLFF.

V usage is TRBV5-1 and J usage is TRBJ1-3; D is unclear. The CDR3 is 15 residues long. Germline CDR1 SGHRS, CDR2 YFSETQ. Trimming took off 0 bases at V and 0 bases at J, with 7 bases between the two ends. The CDR3: CASSLGTASGNTIYF. CDR3 in DNA: TGCGCCAGCAGCTTGGGTACAGCCTCTGGAAACACCATATATTTT.

This clone was found once. The chain carries TRBV3-1 (or the pseudogene TRBV3-2) and TRBJ1-2; D is undetermined. Trimming took 2 bases from V and 8 from J, leaving 15 bases between them. Germline-derived CDR1 and CDR2 are LGHDT and YNNKEL (reference sequence). This CDR3 spans 14 amino acids. CDR3 sequence (DNA): TGTGCCAGCAGCCAAACGATGGCGGTCGGGGGCTACACCTTC. Its protein product is CASSQTMAVGGYTF.

This rearrangement joins TRBV5-4 to TRBJ1-4; D gene unclear. The V end lost 4 bases, the J end lost 7 bases, and 14 bases lay between the germline ends. The CDR3 has 14 residues. Germline V gene lookup returns CDR1 SGHNT and CDR2 YYREEE (reference sequence). CDR3 DNA: TGTGCCAGCAGCGGCCCTGATAAAACTGAAAAACTGTTTTTT. Translation: CASSGPDKTEKLFF.

This clone was counted only a few times. CDR3 protein: CASSLERGLGEKLFF. In DNA form, the CDR3 reads TGTGCCAGCAGCTTGGAGAGGGGGCTCGGGGAAAAACTGTTTTTT. This rearrangement joins TRBV5-8 to TRBJ1-4; 7 nucleotides line up with TRBD1. The germline CDR1 and CDR2 sequences are SGHTS and YDEGEE. The CDR3 length is 15 residues. Trimming at V came to 0 bases and at J to 8 bases, leaving 7 bases not matched to a gene.

CDR3 nucleotide sequence: TGTGCCAGCAGGCCTGCGGGTTACAATGAGCAGTTCTTC. Translated, it gives CASRPAGYNEQFF. The V call is TRBV6-5, the J call TRBJ2-1; maybe TRBD2 (5 bases). The CDR3 has 13 residues. Germline assignment: CDR1 MNHEY and CDR2 SVGAGI. The V end was cut by 6 bases, the J end by 4 bases, with 10 bases between.

This clone was seen a few times. The chain carries TRBV2 and TRBJ2-1; D remains unclear. The V gene lost 4 bases and the J gene lost 6 bases, with 7 bases spanning the gap. Germline V gene lookup returns CDR1 SNHLY and CDR2 FYNNEI. The CDR3 is 12 amino acids. CDR3 sequence reads: CASSGLANEQFF. The CDR3 DNA reads as TGTGCCAGCAGTGGACTTGCCAATGAGCAGTTCTTC.

V is TRBV11-2 and J is TRBJ2-7; TRBD1 is a possible D gene (5 bases). The CDR3 length is 16 residues. V lost 3 bases and J 4 bases, leaving 19 bases between the germline ends. Germline V gene lookup returns CDR1 SGHAT and CDR2 FQNNGV. As DNA, the CDR3 is TGTGCCAGCAGCTTCCCAGAGGCAGGGTCCCCTTACGAGCAGTACTTC. This codes for CASSFPEAGSPYEQYF. Together with reference TRBV11-2 and TRBJ2-7, the CDR3 gives the full variable domain: EAGVAQSPRYKIIEKRQSVAFWCNPISGHATLYWYQQILGQGPKLLIQFQNNGVVDDSQLPKDRFSAERLKGVDSTLKIQPAKLEDSAVYLCASSFPEAGSPYEQYFGPGTRLTVT.

The chain's CDR3 is CASSVGGQRAGVQYF. In DNA, the CDR3 is TGTGCCAGCAGCGTAGGGGGGCAGAGAGCCGGGGTCCAGTACTTC. V gene TRBV9 combines with J gene TRBJ2-5, with D maybe TRBD1 (6 bases). The length of the CDR3 is 15 residues. Germline V gives CDR1 SGDLS, CDR2 YYNGEE. The germline V and J ends were trimmed by 0 bases and 10 bases, with 19 bases remaining between them. Drawing the rest from reference TRBV9 and TRBJ2-5, the complete variable domain is DSGVTQTPKHLITATGQRVTLRCSPRSGDLSVYWYQQSLDQGLQFLIQYYNGEERAKGNILERFSAQQFPDLHSELNLSSLELGDSALYFCASSVGGQRAGVQYFGPGTRLLVL.

The chain employs TRBV7-6 and TRBJ2-5; 7 bases agree with TRBD1. CDR3 length equals 16 residues. With V trimmed by 5 bases and J by 1 base, 10 bases remained unmatched. Looked up from germline, CDR1 is SGHVS and CDR2 is FNYEAQ. The CDR3 protein is CASSLTGAPLQETQYF. For the CDR3, the DNA is TGTGCCAGCAGCCTCACAGGGGCCCCACTCCAAGAGACCCAGTACTTC.

This chain connects TRBV5-1 to TRBJ2-1; D uncertain. This CDR3 contains 15 residues. Germline lookup yields CDR1 SGHRS and CDR2 YFSETQ. Trimming took 2 bases from V and 0 from J, leaving 9 bases between them. CDR3 amino acids: CASSFFPVSYNEQFF. The CDR3 DNA reads as TGCGCCAGCAGCTTTTTTCCTGTCTCCTACAATGAGCAGTTCTTC.

CDR3 in DNA: TGCGCCAGCAGCGTCAACGTCGCAGGGGCTTACAATGAGCAGTTCTTC. Its protein product is CASSVNVAGAYNEQFF. The chain joins TRBV5-1 to TRBJ2-1; tentative D call: TRBD1 (6 bases). Trimming pared 4 bases from V and 4 bases from J, leaving 18 bases between. The CDR3 has 16 residues. Germline CDR1 reads SGHRS; CDR2 reads YFSETQ.

The rearrangement links TRBV7-8 to TRBJ2-5; D is possibly TRBD2 (5 bases). CDR1 is SGHVS, CDR2 FQNEAQ, per germline. V was cut by 3 bases and J by 4 bases, with 9 bases left in between. CDR3 length equals 13 residues. The CDR3 DNA reads TGTGCCAGCAGCTTTAGGACTGGAGAGACCCAGTACTTC. The encoded protein is CASSFRTGETQYF.

V is TRBV27 and J is TRBJ1-6; D is undetermined. This CDR3 has 16 amino acids. In germline, CDR1 is MNHEY, CDR2 SMNVEV (reference sequence). The V end was cut by 3 bases, the J end by 0 bases, with 9 bases between. CDR3 nucleotides: TGTGCCAGCAGTTTCGGAGGAAGCTCCTATAATTCACCCCTCCACTTT. Its protein product is CASSFGGSSYNSPLHF.

Only one count was recorded for this clone. V is TRBV7-9 and J is TRBJ2-2, with 9 bases that match TRBD2. The CDR3 is 18 residues long. Unmatched junction bases numbered 13, after V lost 4 bases and J lost 4 bases. Germline V CDR1 and CDR2: SEHNR, FQNEAQ (reference sequence). CDR3 coding DNA: TGTGCCAGCAGCTCGGCCCTCGGCCTAGCGGGATTCACCGGGGAGCTGTTTTTT. This codes for CASSSALGLAGFTGELFF.

A note on this clone: A read error may produce the germline difference seen at one junction end. The chain is built from TRBV7-2 and TRBJ2-7, with D perhaps matching TRBD2 (6 bases). Germline V CDR1 and CDR2: SGHTA, FQGNSA. This CDR3 comprises 14 residues. CDR3: CASSLVGGGGTHTF. The CDR3 DNA sequence: TGTGCCAGCAGCTTAGTGGGTGGGGGAGGCACCCATACTTTC.

The chain joins TRBV2 to TRBJ1-2, with D possibly TRBD1 on 5 matching bases. In germline, CDR1 is SNHLY, CDR2 FYNNEI. The CDR3 consists of 14 residues. Deletions cut 4 bases from V and 7 bases from J, with 16 bases between. DNA for the CDR3: TGTGCCAGCAGTGCGGAAGGGGAAGCTAGTGGCTACACCTTC. Protein product: CASSAEGEASGYTF.

This clone is a singleton in its sample. The chain recombines TRBV6-4 with TRBJ2-3; 14 nucleotides match TRBD2. Germline CDR1 and CDR2: MRHNA and SNTAGT. The CDR3 loop spans 18 amino acids. The J segment lost 5 bases and the V segment lost 2 bases, leaving 9 bases of the junction unmatched. In DNA form, the CDR3 reads TGTGCCAGCAGTGACCAGACCGGGACTAGCGGGAGTGTAGATACGCAGTATTTT. Amino acid sequence: CASSDQTGTSGSVDTQYF.

The chain links TRBV6-2 or TRBV6-3 to TRBJ1-5; 8 bases map to TRBD1. Germline CDR1 is MNHEY and CDR2 is SVGEGT. V was clipped by 6 bases and J by 2 bases; unmatched bases: 6. This CDR3 spans 15 amino acids. The CDR3 protein is CASSLPGQGNQPQHF. The DNA of the CDR3 is TGTGCCAGCAGCCTACCGGGACAGGGCAATCAGCCCCAGCATTTT.